This TCR beta chain emerged from a study of T cell repertoires in cytomegalovirus infection. CDR1 and CDR2 from the germline V gene are SGHDT and YYEEEE. The CDR3 has 15 amino acids. The ends were cut back, 4 bases at V and 7 bases at J, with 17 bases in the middle. MiXCR was run by TCRdb on the reads, yielding one entry per CDR3 protein. The repertoire consists of 100,000 to 150,000 distinct CDR3 sequences, with 20% to 30% occurring once and the leading ten covering 34%. This clonotype turned up a few times. The antigen remains unidentified. Sample: PBMCs, sequenced either directly or after in vitro stimulation (not recorded which). The rearrangement links TRBV5-6 to TRBJ1-4, with D tentatively TRBD1 (5 bases). The TCR comes from a human donor in good health (CMV status not recorded). Some clones in this sample may be carry-over from other donors' samples. CDR3 residues: CASSPGGRLSEKLFF. The CDR3 coding sequence is TGTGCCAGCAGCCCGGGGGGGAGGTTAAGTGAAAAACTGTTTTTT.